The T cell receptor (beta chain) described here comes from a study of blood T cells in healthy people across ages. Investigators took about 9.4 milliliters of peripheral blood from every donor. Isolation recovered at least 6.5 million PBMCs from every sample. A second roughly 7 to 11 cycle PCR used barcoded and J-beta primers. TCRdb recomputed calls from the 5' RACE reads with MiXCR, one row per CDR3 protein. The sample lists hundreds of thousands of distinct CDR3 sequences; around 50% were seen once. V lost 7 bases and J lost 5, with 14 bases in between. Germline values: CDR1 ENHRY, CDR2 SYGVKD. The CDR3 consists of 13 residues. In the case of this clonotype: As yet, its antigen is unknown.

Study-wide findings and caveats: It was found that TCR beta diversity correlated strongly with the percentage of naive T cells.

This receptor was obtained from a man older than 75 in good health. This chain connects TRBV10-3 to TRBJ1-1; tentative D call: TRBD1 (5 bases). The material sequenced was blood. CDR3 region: CAITVRETTEAFF. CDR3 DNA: TGTGCCATCACGGTCAGGGAGACTACTGAAGCTTTCTTT.